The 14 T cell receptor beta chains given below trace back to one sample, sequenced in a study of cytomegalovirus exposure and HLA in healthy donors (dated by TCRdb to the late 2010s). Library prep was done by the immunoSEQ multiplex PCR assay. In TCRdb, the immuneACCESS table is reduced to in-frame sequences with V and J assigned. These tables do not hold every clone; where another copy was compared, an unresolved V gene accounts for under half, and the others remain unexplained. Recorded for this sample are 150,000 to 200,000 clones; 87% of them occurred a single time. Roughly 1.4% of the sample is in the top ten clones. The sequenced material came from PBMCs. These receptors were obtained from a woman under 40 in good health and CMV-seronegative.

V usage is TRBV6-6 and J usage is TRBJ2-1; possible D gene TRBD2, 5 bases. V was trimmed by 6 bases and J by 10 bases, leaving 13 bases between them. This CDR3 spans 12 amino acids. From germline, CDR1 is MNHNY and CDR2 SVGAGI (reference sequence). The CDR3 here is CASSKRPGEQFF. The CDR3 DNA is TGTGCCAGCAGCAAACGGCCGGGGGAGCAGTTCTTC.

In DNA, the CDR3 is TGTGCCAGCGCCACGGGAGCGAACACCGGGGAGCTGTTTTTT. Protein product: CASATGANTGELFF. This chain links TRBV2 with TRBJ2-2; weak D call: TRBD2 (6 bases). Germline CDR1 SNHLY, CDR2 FYNNEI. The V and J ends lost 8 bases and 0 bases respectively, with 10 bases between them. The CDR3 contains 14 residues.

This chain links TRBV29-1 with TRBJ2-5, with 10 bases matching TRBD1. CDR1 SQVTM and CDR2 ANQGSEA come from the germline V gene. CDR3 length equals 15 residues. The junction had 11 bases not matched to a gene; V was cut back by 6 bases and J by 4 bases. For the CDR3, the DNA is TGCAGCGTGTATGGGACAGGGGTCCTAATAGAGACCCAGTACTTC. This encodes CSVYGTGVLIETQYF.

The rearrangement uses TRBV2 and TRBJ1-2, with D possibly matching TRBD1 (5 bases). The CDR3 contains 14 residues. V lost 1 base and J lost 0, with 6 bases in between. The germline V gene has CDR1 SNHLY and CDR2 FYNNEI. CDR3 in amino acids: CASSEETANYGYTF. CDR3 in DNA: TGTGCCAGCAGTGAAGAGACAGCTAACTATGGCTACACCTTC. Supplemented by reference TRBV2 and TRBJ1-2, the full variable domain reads EPEVTQTPSHQVTQMGQEVILRCVPISNHLYFYWYRQILGQKVEFLVSFYNNEISEKSEIFDDQFSVERPDGSNFTLKIRSTKLEDSAMYFCASSEETANYGYTFGSGTRLTVV.

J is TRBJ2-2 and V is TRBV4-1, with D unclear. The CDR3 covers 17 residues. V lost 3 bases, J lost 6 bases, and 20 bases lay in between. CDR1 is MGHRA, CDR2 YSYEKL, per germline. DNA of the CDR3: TGCGCCAGCAGCCACCAACCCGGTCTTGCATTGGCCGGGGAGCTGTTTTTT. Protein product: CASSHQPGLALAGELFF.

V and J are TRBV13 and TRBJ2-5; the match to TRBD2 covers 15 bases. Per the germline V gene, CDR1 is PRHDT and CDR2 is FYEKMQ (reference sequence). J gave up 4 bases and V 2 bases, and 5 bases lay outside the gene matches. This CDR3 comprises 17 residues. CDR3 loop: CASSLKGTSGGSETQYF. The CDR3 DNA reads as TGTGCCAGCAGCTTAAAGGGGACTAGCGGGGGGTCAGAGACCCAGTACTTC. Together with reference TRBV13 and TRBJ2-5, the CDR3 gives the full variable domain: AAGVIQSPRHLIKEKRETATLKCYPIPRHDTVYWYQQGPGQDPQFLISFYEKMQSDKGSIPDRFSAQQFSDYHSELNMSSLELGDSALYFCASSLKGTSGGSETQYFGPGTRLLVL.

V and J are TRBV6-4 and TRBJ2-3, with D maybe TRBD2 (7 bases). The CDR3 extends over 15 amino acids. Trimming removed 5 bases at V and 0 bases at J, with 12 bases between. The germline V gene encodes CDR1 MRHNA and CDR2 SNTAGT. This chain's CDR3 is CASSPGGLSTDTQYF. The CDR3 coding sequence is TGTGCCAGCAGTCCGGGGGGCCTGAGCACAGATACGCAGTATTTT.

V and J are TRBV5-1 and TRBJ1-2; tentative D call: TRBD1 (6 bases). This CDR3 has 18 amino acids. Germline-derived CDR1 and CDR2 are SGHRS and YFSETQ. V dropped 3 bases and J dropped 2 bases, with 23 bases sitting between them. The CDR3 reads CASSSQTGVWNQNYGYTF. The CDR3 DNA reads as TGCGCCAGCAGCTCGCAGACAGGAGTGTGGAATCAGAACTATGGCTACACCTTC.

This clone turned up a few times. CDR3 nucleotides: TGCGCCAGCAGAGTAAGGGGCGCAATGAACACTGAAGCTTTCTTT. Translation: CASRVRGAMNTEAFF. The gene calls are TRBV10-2 and TRBJ1-1; TRBD1 is a possible D gene (5 bases). There are 15 residues in the CDR3. CDR1 is WSHSY, CDR2 SAAADI, per germline. The V end was cut by 6 bases, the J end by 0 bases, with 14 bases between.

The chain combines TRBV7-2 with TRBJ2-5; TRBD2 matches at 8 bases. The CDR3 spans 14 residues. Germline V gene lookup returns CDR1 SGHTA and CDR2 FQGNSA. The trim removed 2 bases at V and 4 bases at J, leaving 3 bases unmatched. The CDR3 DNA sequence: TGTGCCAGCAGCTTATCGCGGGGGGCAGAGACCCAGTACTTC. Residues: CASSLSRGAETQYF.

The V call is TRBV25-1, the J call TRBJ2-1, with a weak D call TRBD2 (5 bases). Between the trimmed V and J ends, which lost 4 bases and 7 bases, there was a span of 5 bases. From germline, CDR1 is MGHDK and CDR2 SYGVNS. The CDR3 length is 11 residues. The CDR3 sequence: CASSGGNEQFF. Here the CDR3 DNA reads TGTGCCAGCAGTGGAGGGAATGAGCAGTTCTTC.

The CDR3 protein is CASSQDPQHPDEQYF. The CDR3 nucleotides read TGCGCCAGCAGCCAAGATCCCCAACACCCCGACGAGCAGTACTTC. The chain recombines TRBV4-3 with TRBJ2-7; the D is unclear. Per germline, CDR1 LGHNA and CDR2 YSLEER. CDR3 length: 15 residues. The V end lost 0 bases, the J end lost 5 bases, and 14 bases lay between the germline ends.

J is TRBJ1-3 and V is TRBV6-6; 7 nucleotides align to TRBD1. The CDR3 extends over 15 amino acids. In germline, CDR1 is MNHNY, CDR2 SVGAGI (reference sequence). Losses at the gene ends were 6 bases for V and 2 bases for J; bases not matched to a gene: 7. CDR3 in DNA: TGTGCCAGCAGGCTAGACAGGGTGACTGGAAACACCATATATTTT. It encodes CASRLDRVTGNTIYF.

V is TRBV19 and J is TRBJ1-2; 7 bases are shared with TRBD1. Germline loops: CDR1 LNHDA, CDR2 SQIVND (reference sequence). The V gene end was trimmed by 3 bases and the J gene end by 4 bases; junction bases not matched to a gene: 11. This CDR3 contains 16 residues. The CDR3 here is CASSIGGKGAIYGYTF. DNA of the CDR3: TGTGCCAGTAGTATTGGGGGAAAGGGGGCTATCTATGGCTACACCTTC.